A single sample is the source of the 5 T cell receptor beta chains below, sequenced in a study of T cell repertoires in cytomegalovirus infection (dated by TCRdb to the late 2010s). The sample's treatment or condition label is to be understood as: in vitro stimulation with specific CMV peptide epitopes to enrich CMV-specific T cells. Sequenced using an Illumina HiSeq 1500. TCRdb reprocessing: public reads trimmed at Q25 with fastp, clones called with MiXCR, in-frame beta chains kept. When rows share a CDR3 protein, they turn into one entry using the most common DNA and genes. This sample holds fewer than 150,000 distinct CDR3 sequences; more than 30% were observed only once. 41% of the sample belongs to the ten largest clones. Their antigens are not known. The specimen was CD8+ T cells from cultured PBMCs, collected from culture after CMV antigen stimulation. The receptors originated from a human donor in good health (CMV status not recorded). Some clones in this sample may be carry-over from other donors' samples.

This clonotype was seen repeatedly, ten times or more. J is TRBJ2-7 and V is TRBV7-8; D is possibly TRBD2 (6 bases). The V end was cut by 0 bases, the J end by 2 bases, with 14 bases between. CDR3 length: 16 residues. The V gene's germline CDR1 is SGHVS and CDR2 FQNEAQ. The CDR3 region has the DNA TGTGCCAGCAGCTTAGCGTCCCTAGCGCTAACCTACGAGCAGTACTTC. Translating it yields CASSLASLALTYEQYF. Looking up the rest from reference TRBV7-8 and TRBJ2-7 gives the full variable domain: GAGVSQSPRYKVAKRGQDVALRCDPISGHVSLFWYQQALGQGPEFLTYFQNEAQLDKSGLPSDRFFAERPEGSVSTLKIQRTQQEDSAVYLCASSLASLALTYEQYFGPGTRLTVT.

This clonotype was detected a few times. The genes are TRBV7-8 and TRBJ2-1; D is undetermined. V shed 5 bases and J shed 7 bases, with 3 bases lying between them. The CDR3 spans 10 residues. Per germline, CDR1 SGHVS and CDR2 FQNEAQ. The CDR3 spells CASSGNEQFF. CDR3 bases: TGTGCCAGCAGCGGGAATGAGCAGTTCTTC.

This clonotype was detected ten times or more. V is TRBV5-1 and J is TRBJ2-7, with D possibly being TRBD1 (5 bases). This CDR3 has 14 residues. Germline CDR1 SGHRS, CDR2 YFSETQ. Between the trimmed V and J ends, which lost 1 base and 5 bases, there was a span of 13 bases. The CDR3 loop reads CASSLRGQPNEQYF. The CDR3 region has the DNA TGCGCCAGCAGCTTGCGTGGACAACCCAACGAGCAGTACTTC.

V and J are TRBV27 and TRBJ2-3, with D tentatively TRBD1 (7 bases). The CDR3 is 19 residues long. Between the trimmed V and J ends, which lost 5 bases and 1 base, there was a span of 25 bases. CDR1 MNHEY and CDR2 SMNVEV come from the germline V gene (reference sequence). CDR3: CASSLPGPRGVRRTDTQYF. The CDR3 region has the DNA TGTGCCAGCAGTCTACCAGGACCCAGGGGGGTACGGCGCACAGATACGCAGTATTTT.

In this sample, this clonotype is medium-sized. The rearrangement uses TRBV7-2 and TRBJ1-1, with TRBD1 matching over 7 bases. The CDR3 runs 15 residues. V trimming: 4 bases; J trimming: 5 bases; junction bases outside the gene matches: 10. The germline V gene encodes CDR1 SGHTA and CDR2 FQGNSA. CDR3 in DNA: TGTGCCAGCAGCTCCAGGGGGGGGGGAACGACTGAAGCTTTCTTT. Its translation is CASSSRGGGTTEAFF.